The clone carrying this T cell receptor beta chain was counted many times. The antigen is unknown. Each cDNA held unique molecular identifiers, and template switching gave it a universal primer site. TCRdb reanalysed the 5' RACE reads using MiXCR and keeps one entry per CDR3 protein. The sample gives some 96,000 distinct CDR3 sequences, 5.9% of which show up once; approximately 12% is in the top ten. This specimen belongs to a study of identical twins. The study's findings and limits: Abundant beta clonotypes from cord blood had fewer insertions, unlike memory repertoires, which showed none. With monozygotic twins, out-of-frame TCR alpha sharing exceeded what models estimated. Where out-of-frame alpha sequences were twin-shared, they showed excess low generation probability.

The sample was memory T cells sorted from blood. This receptor was obtained from a woman aged 45-60 years in good health.

Written as DNA, the CDR3 is TGCGCCAGCAGCTTGGAACCGTGGGGGCAGTTCTTC. Encoded protein: CASSLEPWGQFF. This chain uses TRBV5-1 with TRBJ2-1; D uncertain. V lost 0 bases and J 12 bases, leaving 10 bases between the germline ends. This CDR3 contains 12 residues. Germline CDR1 is SGHRS and CDR2 is YFSETQ.